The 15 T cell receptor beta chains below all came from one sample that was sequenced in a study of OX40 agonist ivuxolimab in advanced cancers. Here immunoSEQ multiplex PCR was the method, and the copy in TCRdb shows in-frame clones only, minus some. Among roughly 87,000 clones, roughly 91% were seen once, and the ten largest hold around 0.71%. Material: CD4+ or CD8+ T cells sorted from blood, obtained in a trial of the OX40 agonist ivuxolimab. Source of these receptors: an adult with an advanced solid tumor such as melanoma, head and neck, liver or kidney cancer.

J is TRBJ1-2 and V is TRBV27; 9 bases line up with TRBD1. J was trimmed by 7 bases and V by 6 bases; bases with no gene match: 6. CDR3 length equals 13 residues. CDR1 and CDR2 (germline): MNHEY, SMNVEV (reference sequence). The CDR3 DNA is TGTGCCAGCAGCCGGGGGACAGGGTTTGGCTACACCTTC. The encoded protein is CASSRGTGFGYTF.

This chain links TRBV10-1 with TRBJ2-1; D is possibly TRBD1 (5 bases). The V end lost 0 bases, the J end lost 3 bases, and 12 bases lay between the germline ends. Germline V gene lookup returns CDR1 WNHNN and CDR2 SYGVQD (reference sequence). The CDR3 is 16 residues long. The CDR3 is CASSESVETVYNEQFF. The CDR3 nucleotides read TGCGCCAGCAGTGAGTCGGTGGAGACAGTCTACAATGAGCAGTTCTTC.

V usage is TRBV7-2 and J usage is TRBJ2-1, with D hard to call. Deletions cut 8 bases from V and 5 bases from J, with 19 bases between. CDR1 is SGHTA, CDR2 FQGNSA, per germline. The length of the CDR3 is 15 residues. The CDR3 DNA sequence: TGTGCCAGCCGCCCCCCGGGCCTCATGGACAATGAGCAGTTCTTC. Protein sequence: CASRPPGLMDNEQFF.

Here the CDR3 DNA reads TGCGCCACCGCGGGGGGGCCTACCAATGAGCAGTTCTTC. Translating it yields CATAGGPTNEQFF. The rearrangement links TRBV5-1 to TRBJ2-1; 9 positions agree with TRBD2. Germline-derived CDR1 and CDR2 are SGHRS and YFSETQ. Losses at the gene ends were 9 bases for V and 6 bases for J; bases not matched to a gene: 7. The CDR3 spans 13 residues.

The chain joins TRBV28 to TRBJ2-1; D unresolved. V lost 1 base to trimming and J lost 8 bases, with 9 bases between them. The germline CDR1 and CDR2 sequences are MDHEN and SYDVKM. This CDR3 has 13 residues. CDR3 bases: TGTGCCAGCAGTTTATTAGGGTACGATGAGCAGTTCTTC. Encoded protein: CASSLLGYDEQFF.

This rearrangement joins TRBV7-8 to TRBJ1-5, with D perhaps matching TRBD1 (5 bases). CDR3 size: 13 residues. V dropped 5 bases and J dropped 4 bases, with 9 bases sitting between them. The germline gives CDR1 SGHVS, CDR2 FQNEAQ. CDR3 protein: CASSLGVNQPQHF. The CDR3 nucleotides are TGTGCCAGCAGCCTGGGGGTAAATCAGCCCCAGCATTTT.

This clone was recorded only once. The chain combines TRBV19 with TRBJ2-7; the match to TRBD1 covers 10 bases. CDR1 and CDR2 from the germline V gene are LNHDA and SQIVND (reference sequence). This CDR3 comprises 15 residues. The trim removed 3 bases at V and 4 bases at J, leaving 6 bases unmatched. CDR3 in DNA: TGTGCCAGTAGTATCTCCCGGGACAGGGGTTACGAGCAGTACTTC. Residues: CASSISRDRGYEQYF.

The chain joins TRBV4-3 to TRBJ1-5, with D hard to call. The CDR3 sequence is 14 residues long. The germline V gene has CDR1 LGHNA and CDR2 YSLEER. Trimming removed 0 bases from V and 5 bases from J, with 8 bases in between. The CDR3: CASSQDARYQPQHF. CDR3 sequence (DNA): TGCGCCAGCAGCCAAGATGCACGATATCAGCCCCAGCATTTT.

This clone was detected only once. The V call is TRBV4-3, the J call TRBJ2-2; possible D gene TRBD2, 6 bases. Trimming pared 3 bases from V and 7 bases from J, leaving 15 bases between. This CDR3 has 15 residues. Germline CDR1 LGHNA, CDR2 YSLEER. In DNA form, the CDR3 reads TGCGCCAGCAGCCAGAGACTAGGGGAGGACGGGGAGCTGTTTTTT. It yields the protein CASSQRLGEDGELFF.

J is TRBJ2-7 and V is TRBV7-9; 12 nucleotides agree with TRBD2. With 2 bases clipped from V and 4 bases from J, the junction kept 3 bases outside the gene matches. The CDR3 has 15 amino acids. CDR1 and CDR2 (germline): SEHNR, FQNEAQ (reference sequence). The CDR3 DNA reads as TGTGCCAGCAGCTTAAGAACTAGCGGGGGGTACGAGCAGTACTTC. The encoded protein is CASSLRTSGGYEQYF.

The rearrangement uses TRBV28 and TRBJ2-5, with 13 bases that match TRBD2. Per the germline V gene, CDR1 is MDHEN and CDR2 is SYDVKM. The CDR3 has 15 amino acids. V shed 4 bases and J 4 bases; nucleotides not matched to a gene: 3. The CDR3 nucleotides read TGTGCCAGCAGTTCTAGACTAGCGGGAGGAGAGACCCAGTACTTC. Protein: CASSSRLAGGETQYF.

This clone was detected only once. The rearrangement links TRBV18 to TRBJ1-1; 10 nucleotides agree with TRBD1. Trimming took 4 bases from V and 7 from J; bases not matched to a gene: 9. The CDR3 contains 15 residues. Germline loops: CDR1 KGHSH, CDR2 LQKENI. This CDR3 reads CASSRGQGEFGEAFF. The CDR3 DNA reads TGTGCCAGCTCACGCGGACAGGGGGAGTTTGGTGAAGCTTTCTTT.

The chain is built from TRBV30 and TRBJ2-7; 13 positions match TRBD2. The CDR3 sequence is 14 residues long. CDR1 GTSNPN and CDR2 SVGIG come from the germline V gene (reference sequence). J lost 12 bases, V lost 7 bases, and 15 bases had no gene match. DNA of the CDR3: TGTGCCTTTGACCCGGGACTAGCGGGGTTTCGGACGTACTTC. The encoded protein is CAFDPGLAGFRTYF.

The CDR3 nucleotides are TGCAGCGTTGAGAGTGATCCAGATACGCAGTATTTT. Translation gives CSVESDPDTQYF. The rearrangement links TRBV29-1 to TRBJ2-3; D is unclear. The germline V gene has CDR1 SQVTM and CDR2 ANQGSEA. This CDR3 spans 12 amino acids. Trimming left V 3 bases short and J 4 bases short, with 8 bases between.

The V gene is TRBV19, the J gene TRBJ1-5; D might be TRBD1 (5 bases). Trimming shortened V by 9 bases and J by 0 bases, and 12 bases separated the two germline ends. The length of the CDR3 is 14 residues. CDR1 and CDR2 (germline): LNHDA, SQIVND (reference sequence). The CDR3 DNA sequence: TGTGCCAGAGGGCTCAGGGATAGCAATCAGCCCCAGCATTTT. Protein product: CARGLRDSNQPQHF.